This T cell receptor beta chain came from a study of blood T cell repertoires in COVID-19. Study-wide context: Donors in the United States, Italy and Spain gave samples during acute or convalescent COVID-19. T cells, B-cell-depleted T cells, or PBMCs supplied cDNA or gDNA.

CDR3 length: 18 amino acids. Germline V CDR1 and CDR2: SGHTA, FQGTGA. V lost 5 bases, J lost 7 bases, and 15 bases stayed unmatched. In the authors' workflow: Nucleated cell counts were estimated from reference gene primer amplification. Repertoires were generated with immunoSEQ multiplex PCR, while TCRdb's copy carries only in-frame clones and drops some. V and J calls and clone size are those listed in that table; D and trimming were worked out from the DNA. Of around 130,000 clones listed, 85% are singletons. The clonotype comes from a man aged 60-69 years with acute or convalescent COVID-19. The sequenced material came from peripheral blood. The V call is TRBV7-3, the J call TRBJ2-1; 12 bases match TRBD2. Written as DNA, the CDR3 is TGTGCCAGCAGCCGGGGGGGGGCTAGCGGGAGGGCGGGTAATGAGCAGTTCTTC. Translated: CASSRGGASGRAGNEQFF. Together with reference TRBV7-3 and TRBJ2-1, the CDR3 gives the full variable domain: GAGVSQTPSNKVTEKGKYVELRCDPISGHTALYWYRQSLGQGPEFLIYFQGTGAADDSGLPNDRFFAVRPEGSVSTLKIQRTERGDSAVYLCASSRGGASGRAGNEQFFGPGTRLTVL.